These 21 T cell receptor beta chains were all obtained from the same sample, sequenced in a study of Graves' ophthalmopathy and Graves' hyperthyroidism. The authors amplified TCR beta CDR3 regions from RNA transcripts. The first round was an RT-PCR with HTBI primers, and the second round was a multiplex PCR. MiXCR was run by TCRdb on the multiplex PCR reads, yielding one entry per CDR3 protein. The sample contains fewer than 650,000 distinct CDR3 sequences, 22% of which appear only once. Material: peripheral blood. Receptors were obtained from a young woman with stable Graves' hyperthyroidism. Some clones in this sample may be carry-over from other donors' samples.

The chain is built from TRBV6-1 and TRBJ1-2, with 7 positions matching TRBD1. This CDR3 contains 12 residues. V shed 7 bases and J 7 bases; nucleotides not matched to a gene: 6. The germline gives CDR1 MNHNS, CDR2 SASEGT. The CDR3 spells CASNPRGFGYTF. The DNA of the CDR3 is TGTGCCAGCAATCCCAGGGGGTTTGGCTACACCTTC.

This clonotype came up a few times. CDR3 coding DNA: TGTGCCACCAGCAGGACAGGGGAGGGCACTGAAGCTTTCTTT. Protein product: CATSRTGEGTEAFF. This rearrangement joins TRBV15 to TRBJ1-1; 8 bases align to TRBD1. Germline CDR1 is LNHNV and CDR2 is YYDKDF (reference sequence). Germline trimming cut 3 bases from V and 4 bases from J; bases unmatched to any gene: 4. CDR3 size: 14 residues.

This clonotype was counted ten times or more. The chain is built from TRBV11-1 and TRBJ2-2; perhaps TRBD1 as D (5 bases). Deletions cut 5 bases from V and 3 bases from J, with 25 bases between. The CDR3 is 19 amino acids. The germline gives CDR1 SGHAT, CDR2 FQDESV (reference sequence). CDR3 amino acids: CASSRTSVNPVPHTGELFF. CDR3 nucleotide sequence: TGTGCCAGCAGCCGGACATCGGTAAACCCAGTCCCCCACACCGGGGAGCTGTTTTTT.

This chain joins TRBV19 and TRBJ2-5, with TRBD2 matching over 9 bases. Trimming cost V 1 base and J 5 bases; bases outside gene matches: 14. The CDR3 totals 18 residues. Germline V CDR1 and CDR2: LNHDA, SQIVND (reference sequence). CDR3 amino acids: CASSIGVSAGGPAETQYF. CDR3 DNA sequence: TGTGCCAGTAGTATAGGGGTCAGCGCGGGAGGGCCCGCGGAGACCCAGTACTTC. Full variable domain (remainder filled in from reference TRBV19 and TRBJ2-5): DGGITQSPKYLFRKEGQNVTLSCEQNLNHDAMYWYRQDPGQGLRLIYYSQIVNDFQKGDIAEGYSVSREKKESFPLTVTSAQKNPTAFYLCASSIGVSAGGPAETQYFGPGTRLLVL.

This clonotype was found many times. The V call is TRBV19, the J call TRBJ1-1, with 8 positions matching TRBD1. This CDR3 has 16 amino acids. Trimming at V came to 7 bases and at J to 0 bases, leaving 10 bases not matched to a gene. Germline V gene sequence: CDR1 LNHDA, CDR2 SQIVND (reference sequence). The CDR3 region is CASNPMDRDMNTEAFF. Here the CDR3 DNA reads TGTGCCAGTAACCCGATGGACAGGGACATGAACACTGAAGCTTTCTTT.

This clonotype was counted many times. The genes are TRBV29-1 and TRBJ1-1; D gene unclear. This CDR3 spans 12 amino acids. The ends were cut back, 0 bases at V and 4 bases at J, with 6 bases in the middle. Per germline, CDR1 SQVTM and CDR2 ANQGSEA. The CDR3 sequence is CSVEDYGTEAFF. Written as DNA, the CDR3 is TGCAGCGTTGAAGATTACGGCACTGAAGCTTTCTTT.

This clonotype came up many times. This chain connects TRBV7-9 to TRBJ1-2; no clear D. Germline-derived CDR1 and CDR2 are SEHNR and FQNEAQ (reference sequence). V lost 1 base and J lost 3, with 6 bases in between. The length of the CDR3 is 13 residues. The CDR3 here is CASSLDSDYGYTF. The CDR3 coding sequence is TGTGCCAGCAGCTTAGACAGTGACTATGGCTACACCTTC.

This clonotype was counted at least ten times. The chain employs TRBV28 and TRBJ2-7, with D perhaps matching TRBD1 (6 bases). This CDR3 has 16 amino acids. V dropped 1 base and J dropped 0 bases, with 13 bases sitting between them. Germline V gene sequence: CDR1 MDHEN, CDR2 SYDVKM. CDR3 DNA sequence: TGTGCCAGCAGTTTATTTTCGGGACAAAGCTCCTACGAGCAGTACTTC. It specifies CASSLFSGQSSYEQYF.

This clonotype was observed many times. The chain has TRBV13 and TRBJ2-7, with 10 bases matching TRBD2. Losses at the gene ends were 5 bases for V and 6 bases for J; bases not matched to a gene: 7. Germline V lookup: CDR1 PRHDT, CDR2 FYEKMQ (reference sequence). The CDR3 totals 14 residues. CDR3 sequence (DNA): TGTGCCAGCAGCCAAGGGACTAGCGAGGGCGAGCAGTACTTC. It specifies CASSQGTSEGEQYF.

This clonotype occurred many times. V gene TRBV19 combines with J gene TRBJ1-1; 8 nucleotides line up with TRBD1. From germline, CDR1 is LNHDA and CDR2 SQIVND (reference sequence). The CDR3 extends over 17 amino acids. The V and J ends lost 6 bases and 0 bases, in that order; junction bases with no gene match: 12. The CDR3 DNA follows: TGTGCCAGTAGCGAATACTCAGGGGGCGCGGTGAACACTGAAGCTTTCTTT. This codes for CASSEYSGGAVNTEAFF.

The V gene is TRBV27, the J gene TRBJ1-2, with TRBD1 matching 7 bases. Germline loops: CDR1 MNHEY, CDR2 SMNVEV (reference sequence). The CDR3 is 13 residues long. Germline trimming cut 5 bases from V and 8 bases from J; bases unmatched to any gene: 8. The CDR3: CASSPPDRDGYTF. As DNA, the CDR3 is TGTGCCAGCAGTCCTCCTGACAGGGACGGCTACACCTTC.

This clonotype was seen a few times. The chain couples TRBV2 to TRBJ2-2; 10 positions match TRBD1. Germline V CDR1 and CDR2: SNHLY, FYNNEI. This CDR3 has 16 residues. V trimming: 6 bases; J trimming: 4 bases; junction bases outside the gene matches: 8. The CDR3 DNA reads as TGTGCCAGCAGCACCCCCGGGACAGGGGTCACCGGGGAGCTGTTTTTT. It codes for CASSTPGTGVTGELFF. The whole variable domain, remainder taken from reference TRBV2 and TRBJ2-2, is EPEVTQTPSHQVTQMGQEVILRCVPISNHLYFYWYRQILGQKVEFLVSFYNNEISEKSEIFDDQFSVERPDGSNFTLKIRSTKLEDSAMYFCASSTPGTGVTGELFFGEGSRLTVL.

The chain employs TRBV30 and TRBJ2-2; 10 bases are a match to TRBD1. CDR1 is GTSNPN and CDR2 is SVGIG in the germline V gene (reference sequence). The CDR3 has 15 amino acids. The trim removed 2 bases at V and 6 bases at J, leaving 6 bases unmatched. The CDR3 coding sequence is TGTGCCTGGAGTTTTGGGACAGGGGTCTCCGGGGAGCTGTTTTTT. It yields the protein CAWSFGTGVSGELFF.

The chain employs TRBV7-2 and TRBJ2-7; D ambiguous. Germline CDR1 SGHTA, CDR2 FQGNSA. V was trimmed by 5 bases and J by 3 bases, leaving 11 bases between them. This CDR3 is 13 amino acids long. CDR3 loop: CASSKTQYYEQYF. DNA for the CDR3: TGTGCCAGCAGCAAGACACAATACTACGAGCAGTACTTC. Supplemented by reference TRBV7-2 and TRBJ2-7, the full variable domain reads GAGVSQSPSNKVTEKGKDVELRCDPISGHTALYWYRQSLGQGLEFLIYFQGNSAPDKSGLPSDRFSAERTGGSVSTLTIQRTQQEDSAVYLCASSKTQYYEQYFGPGTRLTVT.

The genes are TRBV5-1 and TRBJ1-1, with D possibly TRBD1 on 6 matching bases. The V and J ends lost 7 bases and 4 bases respectively, with 20 bases between them. Germline CDR1 and CDR2: SGHRS and YFSETQ. The CDR3 spans 15 residues. The CDR3 bases are TGCGCCAGCGGGTCACAGGGCGAGCGGGGCACTGAAGCTTTCTTT. This codes for CASGSQGERGTEAFF.

Ten or more counts support this clonotype. This rearrangement joins TRBV12-3 or TRBV12-4 to TRBJ1-2; 11 bases line up with TRBD1. The trim removed 8 bases at V and 4 bases at J, leaving 6 bases unmatched. This CDR3 contains 14 residues. The DNA for the CDR3 is TGTGCCAGCTCGCGGACAGGGGGCAGCTATGGCTACACCTTC. It encodes CASSRTGGSYGYTF.

This clonotype was seen just once. The CDR3 DNA sequence: TGTGCCAGCAGGCGTGGTCTGGACGAGCAGTACTTC. It is translated as CASRRGLDEQYF. The chain joins TRBV3-1 to TRBJ2-7, with D hard to call. The V end was cut by 6 bases, the J end by 5 bases, with 11 bases between. Germline CDR1 reads LGHDT; CDR2 reads YNNKEL (reference sequence). This CDR3 has 12 amino acids.

This clonotype came up many times. The J gene is TRBJ1-1, the V gene TRBV20-1, with D unclear. The germline gives CDR1 DFQATT, CDR2 SNEGSKA (reference sequence). The CDR3 extends over 14 amino acids. V lost 3 bases and J lost 8, with 19 bases in between. In DNA, the CDR3 is TGCAGTGCTAGCCCCGCCCCACTCTCTGAAGAAGCTTTCTTT. This sequence encodes CSASPAPLSEEAFF.

This sequence joins TRBV6-5 and TRBJ2-2; no clear D gene. V was clipped by 4 bases and J by 4 bases, with 10 bases between them. This CDR3 is 14 amino acids long. Per germline, CDR1 MNHEY and CDR2 SVGAGI. The CDR3 coding sequence is TGTGCCAGCAGTTTCGACGGCCTCACCGGGGAGCTGTTTTTT. As protein: CASSFDGLTGELFF.

The V gene is TRBV28, the J gene TRBJ1-2; 7 positions match TRBD1. The CDR3 is 14 amino acids. Germline-derived CDR1 and CDR2 are MDHEN and SYDVKM. With 2 bases clipped from V and 7 bases from J, the junction kept 7 bases outside the gene matches. The CDR3 nucleotides read TGTGCCAGCAGTTTAGTCACAGGGGCAGGTGGCTACACCTTC. Translating it yields CASSLVTGAGGYTF.

Comment on this clonotype: Being one base from a much bigger clone, this may be a read error. The CDR3 carries no conserved terminal phenylalanine or tryptophan, so it likely arises from a read error. V is TRBV11-2 and J is TRBJ1-1; a weak D match, TRBD1 (5 bases). The V end lost 8 bases, the J end lost 11 bases, and 18 bases lay between the germline ends. Germline loops: CDR1 SGHAT, CDR2 FQNNGV. The CDR3 contains 12 residues. The DNA for the CDR3 is TGTGCCAGCCGGTTGGGGACGGTTTCGGCTTTCTTG. Its translation is CASRLGTVSAFL.